One and the same sample provided the 13 T cell receptor beta chains below, sequenced in a study of T cell responses to AZD1222 COVID-19 vaccine. Measured with immunoSEQ multiplex PCR; TCRdb has only the in-frame clones, and not every one. The sample has some 95,000 clones, more than 75% seen once; the top ten hold about 12%. The material was peripheral blood, obtained 28 days after the second AZD1222 dose. Receptor source: an adult who received the AZD1222 COVID-19 vaccine.

The gene calls are TRBV30 and TRBJ1-1, with TRBD1 identical over 7 bases. V gave up 2 bases and J gave up 4 bases; unmatched junction bases: 4. The CDR3 runs 13 residues. Germline loops: CDR1 GTSNPN, CDR2 SVGIG (reference sequence). The CDR3 DNA reads as TGTGCCTGGAGTCTAGACAGGGTCACTGAAGCTTTCTTT. This gives the protein CAWSLDRVTEAFF.

Concerning this clone itself: Other DNA sequences in this sample translate to the same CDR3. The chain employs TRBV12-5 and TRBJ1-1, with D unclear. Per the germline V gene, CDR1 is LGHNT and CDR2 is FRNRAP. The germline V and J ends were trimmed by 1 base and 6 bases, with 6 bases remaining between them. The CDR3 length is 12 residues. CDR3 residues: CASGLGPPEAFF. CDR3 nucleotide sequence: TGTGCTAGTGGTTTGGGGCCGCCTGAAGCTTTCTTT.

As concerns this clone: This sample also contains other DNA sequences that code for the same CDR3. The V call is TRBV25-1, the J call TRBJ1-1; unclear D gene. Germline assignment: CDR1 MGHDK and CDR2 SYGVNS. The germline V and J ends were trimmed by 2 bases and 4 bases, with 5 bases remaining between them. There are 12 residues in the CDR3. CDR3 sequence: CASSEPGTEAFF. As DNA, the CDR3 is TGTGCCAGCAGTGAACCCGGCACTGAAGCTTTCTTT. The entire variable domain, with the rest obtained from reference TRBV25-1 and TRBJ1-1, is as follows: EADIYQTPRYLVIGTGKKITLECSQTMGHDKMYWYQQDPGMELHLIHYSYGVNSTEKGDLSSESTVSRIRTEHFPLTLESARPSHTSQYLCASSEPGTEAFFGQGTRLTVV.

This clone has a handful of counts. The V call is TRBV7-6, the J call TRBJ2-7; no clear D gene. This CDR3 has 13 amino acids. The ends were cut back, 1 base at V and 3 bases at J, with 7 bases in the middle. The germline gives CDR1 SGHVS, CDR2 FNYEAQ. Here the CDR3 reads CASSLGQLYEQYF. The CDR3 DNA is TGTGCCAGCAGCTTAGGCCAGCTCTACGAGCAGTACTTC. Filled out from reference TRBV7-6 and TRBJ2-7, the complete variable domain reads GAGVSQSPRYKVTKRGQDVALRCDPISGHVSLYWYRQALGQGPEFLTYFNYEAQQDKSGLPNDRFSAERPEGSISTLTIQRTEQRDSAMYRCASSLGQLYEQYFGPGTRLTVT.

The chain combines TRBV6-6 with TRBJ2-7; 8 nucleotides align to TRBD2. V shed 2 bases, J shed 5 bases, and the junction held 11 bases outside the gene matches. Germline V CDR1 and CDR2: MNHNY, SVGAGI (reference sequence). The CDR3 is 16 amino acids. The CDR3 region has the DNA TGTGCCAGCAGTTACCTCTTCGGACTAGCCCCCAACGAGCAGTACTTC. Amino acid sequence: CASSYLFGLAPNEQYF.

This rearrangement joins TRBV29-1 to TRBJ1-4, with D possibly being TRBD1 (6 bases). Germline loops: CDR1 SQVTM, CDR2 ANQGSEA. The CDR3 has 13 amino acids. Trimming pared 4 bases from V and 4 bases from J, leaving 10 bases between. The CDR3 DNA sequence: TGCAGCGTTGGACAGGCCTTTAATGAAAAACTGTTTTTT. Translation gives CSVGQAFNEKLFF.

The chain employs TRBV3-1 (or the pseudogene TRBV3-2) and TRBJ1-2; TRBD1 agrees at 10 bases. V gave up 4 bases and J gave up 4 bases; unmatched junction bases: 9. Germline assignment: CDR1 LGHDT and CDR2 YNNKEL (reference sequence). The CDR3 contains 16 residues. The CDR3 region has the DNA TGTGCCAGCAGCCGGGACAGGGGCGCCAAGCCCTATGGCTACACCTTC. It is translated as CASSRDRGAKPYGYTF.

This clone was found a few times. This chain links TRBV11-2 with TRBJ2-3; D remains ambiguous. V was clipped by 4 bases and J by 0 bases, with 2 bases between them. CDR1 and CDR2 (germline): SGHAT, FQNNGV. This CDR3 comprises 12 residues. The CDR3 DNA follows: TGTGCCAGCAGCTCTAGCACAGATACGCAGTATTTT. Protein: CASSSSTDTQYF.

The rearrangement joins TRBV18 to TRBJ1-1, with no clear D. The length of the CDR3 is 16 residues. V was clipped by 1 base and J by 4 bases, with 16 bases between them. CDR1 is KGHSH and CDR2 is LQKENI in the germline V gene. This CDR3 reads CASSPRPEWRFTEAFF. CDR3 coding DNA: TGTGCCAGCTCACCACGGCCGGAGTGGCGGTTCACTGAAGCTTTCTTT.

The chain is built from TRBV7-3 and TRBJ1-1; possible D gene TRBD1, 5 bases. V was cut by 0 bases and J by 6 bases, with 8 bases left in between. The CDR3 spans 13 residues. The germline gives CDR1 SGHTA, CDR2 FQGTGA. Here the CDR3 reads CASSLTQGSEAFF. The CDR3 region has the DNA TGTGCCAGCAGCTTAACTCAGGGCTCTGAAGCTTTCTTT. The whole variable domain, filled in from reference TRBV7-3 and TRBJ1-1, reads GAGVSQTPSNKVTEKGKYVELRCDPISGHTALYWYRQSLGQGPEFLIYFQGTGAADDSGLPNDRFFAVRPEGSVSTLKIQRTERGDSAVYLCASSLTQGSEAFFGQGTRLTVV.

The genes are TRBV13 and TRBJ2-7; D remains ambiguous. Trimming pared 1 base from V and 3 bases from J, leaving 10 bases between. CDR1 and CDR2 from the germline V gene are PRHDT and FYEKMQ (reference sequence). CDR3 length: 14 amino acids. The CDR3 DNA reads as TGTGCCAGCAGCTTAGCGCGGAATCACTACGAGCAGTACTTC. Protein product: CASSLARNHYEQYF.

The chain uses TRBV27 and TRBJ2-1, with TRBD2 identical over 14 bases. Germline CDR1 MNHEY, CDR2 SMNVEV (reference sequence). This CDR3 region has 17 residues. Trimming removed 5 bases from V and 7 bases from J; junction bases left unmatched: 10. CDR3 sequence reads: CASSLRGLAGGRNEQFF. The CDR3 DNA reads TGTGCCAGCAGTCTCCGAGGACTAGCGGGAGGACGGAATGAGCAGTTCTTC.

This chain connects TRBV5-1 to TRBJ1-5; possibly TRBD1 for D (5 bases). Trimming shortened V by 4 bases and J by 1 base, and 18 bases separated the two germline ends. The CDR3 has 17 amino acids. CDR1 and CDR2 (germline): SGHRS, YFSETQ. CDR3 nucleotide sequence: TGCGCCAGCAGCCCTTTGGGGGGGTCAGGGAGCAATCAGCCCCAGCATTTT. Translated: CASSPLGGSGSNQPQHF.